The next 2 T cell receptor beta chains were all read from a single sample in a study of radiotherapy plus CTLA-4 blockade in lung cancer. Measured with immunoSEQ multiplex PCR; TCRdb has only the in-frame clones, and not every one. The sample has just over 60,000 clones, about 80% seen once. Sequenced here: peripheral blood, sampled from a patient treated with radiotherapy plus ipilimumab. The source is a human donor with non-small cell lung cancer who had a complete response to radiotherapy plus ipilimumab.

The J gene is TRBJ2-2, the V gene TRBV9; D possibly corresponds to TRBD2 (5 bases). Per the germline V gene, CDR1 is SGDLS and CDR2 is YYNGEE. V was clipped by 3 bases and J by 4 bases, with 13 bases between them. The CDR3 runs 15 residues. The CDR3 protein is CASSGPGWGTGELFF. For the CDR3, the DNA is TGTGCCAGCAGCGGCCCGGGATGGGGCACCGGGGAGCTGTTTTTT.

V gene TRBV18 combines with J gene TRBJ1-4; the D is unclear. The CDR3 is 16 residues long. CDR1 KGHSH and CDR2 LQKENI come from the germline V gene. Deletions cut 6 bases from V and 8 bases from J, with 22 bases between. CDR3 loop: CASSPPDVAEVEKLFF. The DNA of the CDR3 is TGTGCCAGCTCCCCCCCGGACGTAGCAGAAGTGGAAAAACTGTTTTTT.